This T cell receptor (beta chain) was captured in a study of identical twins. V was cut by 5 bases and J by 7 bases, with 11 bases left in between. CDR1 is LGHDT, CDR2 YNNKEL, per germline (reference sequence). The CDR3 extends over 12 amino acids. Broader study findings: With beta out-of-frame sequences, excess sharing by twins was weaker.

A single record per CDR3 protein comes from TCRdb applying MiXCR to the 5' RACE reads. The profile shows 550,000 to 800,000 distinct CDR3 sequences, roughly 7.2% of them singletons. This clonotype has just a few counts. Its antigen is still unknown. Another study also made use of these data, one on yellow fever vaccine responses in identical twins.

Sequencing used PBMCs. The rearrangement links TRBV3-1 to TRBJ1-2, with D perhaps TRBD1 (5 bases). This sequence was found in a young woman in good health. In nucleotides, the CDR3 is TGTGCCAGCAGCGACAGACCGGGTGGCTACACCTTC. This codes for CASSDRPGGYTF.